This TCR beta chain came from a study of T cell changes during pregnancy in multiple sclerosis. The assay was immunoSEQ multiplex PCR, and TCRdb's table has in-frame clones only and misses some. Found here are some 97,000 clones, around 93% of them singletons; the top ten hold less than 2.5%. The CDR3 length is 14 residues. CDR1 and CDR2 from the germline V gene are SNHLY and FYNNEI. The germline V and J ends were trimmed by 5 bases and 6 bases, with 13 bases remaining between them. This chain uses TRBV2 with TRBJ1-4, with D hard to call. The receptor comes from a female donor with multiple sclerosis, enrolled in a pregnancy study. The sample consisted of peripheral blood, taken after pregnancy. The CDR3 is CASSPSGQYEKLFF. CDR3 coding DNA: TGTGCCAGCAGTCCCTCGGGTCAATATGAAAAACTGTTTTTT. The full variable domain, its missing parts supplied by reference TRBV2 and TRBJ1-4, is EPEVTQTPSHQVTQMGQEVILRCVPISNHLYFYWYRQILGQKVEFLVSFYNNEISEKSEIFDDQFSVERPDGSNFTLKIRSTKLEDSAMYFCASSPSGQYEKLFFGSGTQLSVL.